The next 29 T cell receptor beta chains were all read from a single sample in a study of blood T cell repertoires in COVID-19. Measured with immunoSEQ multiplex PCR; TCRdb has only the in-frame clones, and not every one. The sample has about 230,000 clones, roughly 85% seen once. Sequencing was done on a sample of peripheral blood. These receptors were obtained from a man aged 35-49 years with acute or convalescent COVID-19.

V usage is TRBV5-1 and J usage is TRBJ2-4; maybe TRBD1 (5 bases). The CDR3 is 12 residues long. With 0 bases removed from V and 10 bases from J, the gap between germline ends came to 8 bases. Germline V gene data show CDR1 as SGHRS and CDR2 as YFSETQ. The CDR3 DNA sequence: TGCGCCAGCAGCTTGGAAGGGGCTATTCAGTACTTC. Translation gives CASSLEGAIQYF.

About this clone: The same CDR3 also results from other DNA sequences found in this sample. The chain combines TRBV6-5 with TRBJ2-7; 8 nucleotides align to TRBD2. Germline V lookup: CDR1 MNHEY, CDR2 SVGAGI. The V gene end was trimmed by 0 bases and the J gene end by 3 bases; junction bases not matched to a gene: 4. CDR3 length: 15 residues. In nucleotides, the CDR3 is TGTGCCAGCAGTTACTCGTCCAGCGGGGGCTACGAGCAGTACTTC. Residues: CASSYSSSGGYEQYF.

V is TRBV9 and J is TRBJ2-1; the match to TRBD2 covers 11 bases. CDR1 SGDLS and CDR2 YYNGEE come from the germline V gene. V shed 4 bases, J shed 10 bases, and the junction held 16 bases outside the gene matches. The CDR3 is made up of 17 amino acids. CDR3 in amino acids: CASSPSGSGGDRREQFF. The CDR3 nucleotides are TGTGCCAGCAGCCCCTCGGGTAGCGGGGGGGATCGGAGGGAGCAGTTCTTC.

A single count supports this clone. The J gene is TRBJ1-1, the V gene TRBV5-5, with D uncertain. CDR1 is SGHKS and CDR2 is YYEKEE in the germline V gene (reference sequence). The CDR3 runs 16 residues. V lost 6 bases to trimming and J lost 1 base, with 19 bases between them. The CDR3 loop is CASTGDVVTRNTEAFF. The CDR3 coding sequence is TGTGCCAGCACCGGAGATGTGGTTACACGGAACACTGAAGCTTTCTTT.

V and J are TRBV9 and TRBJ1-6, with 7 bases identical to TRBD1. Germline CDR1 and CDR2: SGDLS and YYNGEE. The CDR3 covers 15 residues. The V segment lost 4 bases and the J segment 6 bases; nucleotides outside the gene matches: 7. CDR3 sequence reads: CASSNSGTVNSPLHF. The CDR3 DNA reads TGTGCCAGCAGCAATTCGGGGACAGTTAATTCACCCCTCCACTTT. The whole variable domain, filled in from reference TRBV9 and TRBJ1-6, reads DSGVTQTPKHLITATGQRVTLRCSPRSGDLSVYWYQQSLDQGLQFLIQYYNGEERAKGNILERFSAQQFPDLHSELNLSSLELGDSALYFCASSNSGTVNSPLHFGNGTRLTVT.

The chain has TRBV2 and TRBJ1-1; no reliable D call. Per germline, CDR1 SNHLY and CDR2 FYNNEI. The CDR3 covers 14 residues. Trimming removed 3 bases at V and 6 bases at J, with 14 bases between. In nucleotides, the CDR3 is TGTGCCAGCAGTGAGGATCCGGGGAGCGCTGAAGCTTTCTTT. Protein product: CASSEDPGSAEAFF.

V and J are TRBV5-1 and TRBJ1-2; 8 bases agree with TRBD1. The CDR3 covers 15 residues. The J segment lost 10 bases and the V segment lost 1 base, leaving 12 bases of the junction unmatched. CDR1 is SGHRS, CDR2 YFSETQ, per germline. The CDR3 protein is CASSLYAGGSITYTF. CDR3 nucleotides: TGCGCCAGCAGCTTGTACGCAGGGGGCTCTATTACCTACACCTTC.

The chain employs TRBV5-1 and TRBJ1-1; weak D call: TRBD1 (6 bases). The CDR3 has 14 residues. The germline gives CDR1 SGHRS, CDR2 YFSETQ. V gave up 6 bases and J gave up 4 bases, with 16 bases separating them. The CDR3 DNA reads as TGCGCCAGCAACCCTTTGACAGGCAGCACTGAAGCTTTCTTT. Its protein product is CASNPLTGSTEAFF.

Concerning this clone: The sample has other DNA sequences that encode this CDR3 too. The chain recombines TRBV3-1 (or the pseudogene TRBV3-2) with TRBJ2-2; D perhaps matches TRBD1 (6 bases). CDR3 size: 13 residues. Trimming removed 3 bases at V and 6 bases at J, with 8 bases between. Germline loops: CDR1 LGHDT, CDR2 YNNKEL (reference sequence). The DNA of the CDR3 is TGTGCCAGCAGCCAGGGGGCCCCCGGGGAGCTGTTTTTT. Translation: CASSQGAPGELFF.

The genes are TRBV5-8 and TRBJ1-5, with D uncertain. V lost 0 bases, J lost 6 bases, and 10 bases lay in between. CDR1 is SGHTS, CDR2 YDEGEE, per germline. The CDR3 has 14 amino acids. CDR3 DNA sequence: TGTGCCAGCAGCTTGGATAGTGCCGGTCAGCCCCAGCATTTT. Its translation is CASSLDSAGQPQHF.

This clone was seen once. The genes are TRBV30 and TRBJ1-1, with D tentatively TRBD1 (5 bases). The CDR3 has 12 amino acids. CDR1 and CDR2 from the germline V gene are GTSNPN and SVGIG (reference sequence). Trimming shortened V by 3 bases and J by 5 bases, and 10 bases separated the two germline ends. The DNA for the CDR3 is TGTGCCTGGAGCCGGGGGGTGACTGAAGCTTTCTTT. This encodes CAWSRGVTEAFF.

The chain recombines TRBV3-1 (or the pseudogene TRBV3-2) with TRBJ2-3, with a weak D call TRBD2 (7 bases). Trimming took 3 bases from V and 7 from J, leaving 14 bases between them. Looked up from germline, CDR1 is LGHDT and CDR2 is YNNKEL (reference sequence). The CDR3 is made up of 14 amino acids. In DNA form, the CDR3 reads TGTGCCAGCAGCCACCCCCGGGGGGCAAATACGCAGTATTTT. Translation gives CASSHPRGANTQYF.

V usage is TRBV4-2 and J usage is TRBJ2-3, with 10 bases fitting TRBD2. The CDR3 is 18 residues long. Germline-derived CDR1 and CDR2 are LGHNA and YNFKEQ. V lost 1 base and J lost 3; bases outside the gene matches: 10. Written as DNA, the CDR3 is TGTGCCAGCAGCCAAGCACTAGCGGGGAACACCCGGACAGATACGCAGTATTTT. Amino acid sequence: CASSQALAGNTRTDTQYF.

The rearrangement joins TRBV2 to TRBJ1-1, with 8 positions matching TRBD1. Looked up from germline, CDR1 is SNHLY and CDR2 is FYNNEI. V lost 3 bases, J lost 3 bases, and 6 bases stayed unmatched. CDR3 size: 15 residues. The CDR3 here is CASSEQGAEYTEAFF. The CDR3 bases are TGTGCCAGCAGTGAGCAGGGGGCCGAGTACACTGAAGCTTTCTTT.

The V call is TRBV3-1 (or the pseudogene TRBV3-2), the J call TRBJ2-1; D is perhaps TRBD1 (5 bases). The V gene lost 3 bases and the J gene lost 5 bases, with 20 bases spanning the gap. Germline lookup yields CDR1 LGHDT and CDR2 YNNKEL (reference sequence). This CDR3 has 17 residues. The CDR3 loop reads CASSHAPGQHGDNEQFF. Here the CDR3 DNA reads TGTGCCAGCAGCCACGCGCCCGGACAACATGGGGACAATGAGCAGTTCTTC.

CDR3 coding DNA: TGTGCCAGCAGCTCAGACAGCGTCAATCAGCCCCAGCATTTT. Encoded protein: CASSSDSVNQPQHF. The chain carries TRBV7-9 and TRBJ1-5, with D possibly TRBD1 on 5 matching bases. Trimming removed 4 bases from V and 3 bases from J, with 10 bases in between. The CDR3 runs to 14 residues. Germline-derived CDR1 and CDR2 are SEHNR and FQNEAQ (reference sequence).

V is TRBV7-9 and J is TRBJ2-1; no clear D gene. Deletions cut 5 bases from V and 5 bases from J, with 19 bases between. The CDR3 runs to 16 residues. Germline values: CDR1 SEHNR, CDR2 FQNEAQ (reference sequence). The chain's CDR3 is CASSPRGTFPNNEQFF. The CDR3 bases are TGTGCCAGCAGCCCCCGAGGAACCTTCCCGAACAATGAGCAGTTCTTC.

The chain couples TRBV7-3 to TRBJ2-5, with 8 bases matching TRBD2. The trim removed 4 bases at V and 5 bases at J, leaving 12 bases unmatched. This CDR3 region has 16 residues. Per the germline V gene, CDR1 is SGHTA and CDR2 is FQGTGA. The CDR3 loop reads CASSSSPRGGIETQYF. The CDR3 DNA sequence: TGTGCCAGCAGCTCCTCCCCCCGGGGGGGCATCGAGACCCAGTACTTC. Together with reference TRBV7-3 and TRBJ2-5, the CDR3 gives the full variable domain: GAGVSQTPSNKVTEKGKYVELRCDPISGHTALYWYRQSLGQGPEFLIYFQGTGAADDSGLPNDRFFAVRPEGSVSTLKIQRTERGDSAVYLCASSSSPRGGIETQYFGPGTRLLVL.

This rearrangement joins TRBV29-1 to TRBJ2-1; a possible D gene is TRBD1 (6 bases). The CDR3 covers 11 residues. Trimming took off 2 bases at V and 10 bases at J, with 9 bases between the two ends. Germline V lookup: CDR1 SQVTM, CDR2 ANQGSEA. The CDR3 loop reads CSVELGTEQFF. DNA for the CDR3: TGCAGCGTTGAACTGGGGACAGAGCAGTTCTTC.

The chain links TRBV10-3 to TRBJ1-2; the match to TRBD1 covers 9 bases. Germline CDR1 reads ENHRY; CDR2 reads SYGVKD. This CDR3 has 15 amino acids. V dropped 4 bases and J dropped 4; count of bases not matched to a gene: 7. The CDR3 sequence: CAISGGTGRGYGYTF. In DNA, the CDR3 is TGTGCCATCAGTGGTGGGACAGGGCGAGGCTATGGCTACACCTTC.

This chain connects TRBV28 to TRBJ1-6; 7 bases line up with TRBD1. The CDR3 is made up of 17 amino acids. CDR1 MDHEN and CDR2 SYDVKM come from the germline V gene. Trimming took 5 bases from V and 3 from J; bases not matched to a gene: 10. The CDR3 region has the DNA TGTGCCAGCAGTCCGCCTCCCGGGACAGTCTATAATTCACCCCTCCACTTT. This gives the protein CASSPPPGTVYNSPLHF. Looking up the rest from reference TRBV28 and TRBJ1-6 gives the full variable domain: DVKVTQSSRYLVKRTGEKVFLECVQDMDHENMFWYRQDPGLGLRLIYFSYDVKMKEKGDIPEGYSVSREKKERFSLILESASTNQTSMYLCASSPPPGTVYNSPLHFGNGTRLTVT.

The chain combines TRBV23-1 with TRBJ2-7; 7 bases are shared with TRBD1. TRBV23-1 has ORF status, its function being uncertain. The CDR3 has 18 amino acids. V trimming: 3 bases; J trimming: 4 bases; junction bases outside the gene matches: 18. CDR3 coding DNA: TGCGCCAGCAGTCACCCGGGACAGAGCGGTTTCAGACTTTACGAGCAGTACTTC. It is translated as CASSHPGQSGFRLYEQYF.

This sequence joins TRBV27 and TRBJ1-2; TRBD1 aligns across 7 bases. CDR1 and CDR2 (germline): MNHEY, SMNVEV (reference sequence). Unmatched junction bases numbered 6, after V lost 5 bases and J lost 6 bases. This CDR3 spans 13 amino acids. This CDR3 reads CASSRGRMNGYTF. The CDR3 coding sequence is TGTGCCAGCAGTAGGGGGCGGATGAATGGCTACACCTTC.

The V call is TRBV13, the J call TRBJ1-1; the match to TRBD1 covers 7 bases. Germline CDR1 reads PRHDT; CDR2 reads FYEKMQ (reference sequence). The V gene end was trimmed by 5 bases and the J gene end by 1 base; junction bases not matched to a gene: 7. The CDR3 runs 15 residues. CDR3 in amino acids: CASSPPGQPNTEAFF. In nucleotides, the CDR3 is TGTGCCAGCAGCCCCCCGGGACAGCCGAACACTGAAGCTTTCTTT.

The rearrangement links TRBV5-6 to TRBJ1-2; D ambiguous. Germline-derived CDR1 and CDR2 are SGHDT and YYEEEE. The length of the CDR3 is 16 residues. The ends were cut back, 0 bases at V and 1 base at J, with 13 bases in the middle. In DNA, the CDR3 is TGTGCCAGCAGCTTGGAGGCGGGCACCATTAACTATGGCTACACCTTC. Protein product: CASSLEAGTINYGYTF.

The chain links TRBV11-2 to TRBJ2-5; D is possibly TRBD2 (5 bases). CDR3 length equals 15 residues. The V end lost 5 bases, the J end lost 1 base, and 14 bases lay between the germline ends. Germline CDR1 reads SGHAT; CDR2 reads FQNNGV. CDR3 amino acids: CASSPAIGSQETQYF. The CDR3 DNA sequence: TGTGCCAGCAGCCCGGCGATTGGGAGCCAAGAGACCCAGTACTTC.

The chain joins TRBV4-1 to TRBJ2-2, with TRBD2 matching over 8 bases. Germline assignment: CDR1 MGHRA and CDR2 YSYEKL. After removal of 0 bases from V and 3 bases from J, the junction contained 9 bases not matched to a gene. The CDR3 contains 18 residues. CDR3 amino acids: CASSQDGLAGTYTGELFF. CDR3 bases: TGCGCCAGCAGCCAAGATGGGCTAGCGGGTACCTACACCGGGGAGCTGTTTTTT.

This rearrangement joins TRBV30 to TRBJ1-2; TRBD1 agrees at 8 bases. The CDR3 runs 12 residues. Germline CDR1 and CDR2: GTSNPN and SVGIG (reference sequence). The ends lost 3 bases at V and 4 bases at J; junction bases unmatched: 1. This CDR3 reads CAWRDRAYGYTF. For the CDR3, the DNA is TGTGCCTGGAGGGACAGGGCCTATGGCTACACCTTC.

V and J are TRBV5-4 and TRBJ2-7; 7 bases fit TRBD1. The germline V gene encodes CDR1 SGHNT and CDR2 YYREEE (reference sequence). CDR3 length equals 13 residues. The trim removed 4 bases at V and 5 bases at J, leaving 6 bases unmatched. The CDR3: CASSTATGHEQYF. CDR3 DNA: TGTGCCAGCAGCACCGCGACAGGGCACGAGCAGTACTTC. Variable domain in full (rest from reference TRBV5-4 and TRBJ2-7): ETGVTQSPTHLIKTRGQQVTLRCSSQSGHNTVSWYQQALGQGPQFIFQYYREEENGRGNFPPRFSGLQFPNYSSELNVNALELDDSALYLCASSTATGHEQYFGPGTRLTVT.